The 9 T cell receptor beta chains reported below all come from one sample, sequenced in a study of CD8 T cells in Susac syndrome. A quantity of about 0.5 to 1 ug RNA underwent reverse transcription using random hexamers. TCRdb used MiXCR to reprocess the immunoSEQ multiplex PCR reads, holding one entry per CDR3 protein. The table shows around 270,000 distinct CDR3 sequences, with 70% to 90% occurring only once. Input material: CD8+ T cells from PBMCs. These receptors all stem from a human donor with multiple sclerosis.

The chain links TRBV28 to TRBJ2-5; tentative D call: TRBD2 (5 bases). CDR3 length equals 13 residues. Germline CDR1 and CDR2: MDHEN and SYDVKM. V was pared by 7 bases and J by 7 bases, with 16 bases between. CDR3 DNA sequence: TGTGCCAGCACTCGGACGGAGGCTATGACCCAGTACTTC. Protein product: CASTRTEAMTQYF.

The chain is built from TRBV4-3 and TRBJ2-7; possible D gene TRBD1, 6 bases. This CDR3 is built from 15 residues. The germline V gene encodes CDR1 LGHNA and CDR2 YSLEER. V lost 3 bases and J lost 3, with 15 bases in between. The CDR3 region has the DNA TGCGCCAGCAGCCAGCTCCGGGACACCAACTACGAGCAGTACTTC. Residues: CASSQLRDTNYEQYF.

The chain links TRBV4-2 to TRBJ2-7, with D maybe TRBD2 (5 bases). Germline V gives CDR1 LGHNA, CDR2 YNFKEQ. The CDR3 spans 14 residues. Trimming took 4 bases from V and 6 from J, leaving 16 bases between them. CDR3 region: CASSPSRGNLEQYF. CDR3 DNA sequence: TGTGCCAGCAGCCCAAGTAGAGGGAACCTCGAGCAGTACTTC.

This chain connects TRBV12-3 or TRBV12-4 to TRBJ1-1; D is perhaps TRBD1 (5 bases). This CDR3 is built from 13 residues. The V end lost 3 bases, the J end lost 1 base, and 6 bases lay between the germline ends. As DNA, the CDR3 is TGTGCCAGCAGTTTCGGGGCGAACACTGAAGCTTTCTTT. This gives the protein CASSFGANTEAFF.

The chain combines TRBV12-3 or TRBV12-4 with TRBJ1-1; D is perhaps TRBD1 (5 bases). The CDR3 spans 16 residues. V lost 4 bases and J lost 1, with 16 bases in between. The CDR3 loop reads CASSSVDSGKNTEAFF. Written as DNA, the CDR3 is TGTGCCAGCAGTTCCGTTGACAGCGGGAAGAACACTGAAGCTTTCTTT.

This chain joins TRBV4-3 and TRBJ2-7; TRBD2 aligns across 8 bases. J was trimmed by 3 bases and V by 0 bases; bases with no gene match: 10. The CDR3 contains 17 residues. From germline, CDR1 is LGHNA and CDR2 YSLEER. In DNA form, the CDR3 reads TGCGCCAGCAGCCAAGATACCAGCGGGAGTAAACTCTACGAGCAGTACTTC. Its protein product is CASSQDTSGSKLYEQYF.

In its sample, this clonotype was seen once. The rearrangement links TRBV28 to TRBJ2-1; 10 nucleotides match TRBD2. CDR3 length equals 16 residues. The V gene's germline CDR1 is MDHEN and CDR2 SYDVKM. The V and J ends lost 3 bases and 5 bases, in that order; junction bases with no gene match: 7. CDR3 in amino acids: CASSLTSGLIHNEQFF. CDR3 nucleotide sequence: TGTGCCAGCAGTTTGACTAGCGGGTTGATCCACAATGAGCAGTTCTTC.

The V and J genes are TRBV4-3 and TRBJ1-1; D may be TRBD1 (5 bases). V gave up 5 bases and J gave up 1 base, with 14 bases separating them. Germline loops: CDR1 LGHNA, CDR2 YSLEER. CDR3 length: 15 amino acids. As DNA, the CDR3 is TGCGCCAGCAGCTTAGATTCAGGGTCGAACACTGAAGCTTTCTTT. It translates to CASSLDSGSNTEAFF.

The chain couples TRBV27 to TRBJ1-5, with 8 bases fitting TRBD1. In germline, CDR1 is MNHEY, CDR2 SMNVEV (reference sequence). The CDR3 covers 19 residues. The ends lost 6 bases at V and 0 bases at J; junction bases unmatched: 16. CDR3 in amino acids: CASRSVQTGTGYSNQPQHF. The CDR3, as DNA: TGTGCCAGCAGATCAGTGCAAACCGGGACAGGATATAGCAATCAGCCCCAGCATTTT.